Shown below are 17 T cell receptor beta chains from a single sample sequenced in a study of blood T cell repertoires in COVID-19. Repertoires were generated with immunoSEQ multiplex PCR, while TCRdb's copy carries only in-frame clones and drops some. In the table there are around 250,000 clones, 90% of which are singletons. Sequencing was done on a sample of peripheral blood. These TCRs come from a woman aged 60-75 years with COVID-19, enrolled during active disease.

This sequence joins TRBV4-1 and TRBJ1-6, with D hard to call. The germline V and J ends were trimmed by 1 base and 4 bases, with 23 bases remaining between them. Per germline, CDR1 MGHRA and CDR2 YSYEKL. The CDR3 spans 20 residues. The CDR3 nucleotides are TGCGCCAGCAGCCAAGTTGCCCCCCCTTACGGGGTAACTTATAATTCACCCCTCCACTTT. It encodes CASSQVAPPYGVTYNSPLHF.

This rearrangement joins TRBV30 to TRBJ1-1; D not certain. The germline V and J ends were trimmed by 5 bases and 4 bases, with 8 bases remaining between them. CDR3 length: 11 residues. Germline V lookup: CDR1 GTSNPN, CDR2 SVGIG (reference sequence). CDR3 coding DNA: TGTGCCTGGCCCCTCCCCACTGAAGCTTTCTTT. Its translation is CAWPLPTEAFF. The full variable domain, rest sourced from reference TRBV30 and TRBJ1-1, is SQTIHQWPATLVQPVGSPLSLECTVEGTSNPNLYWYRQAAGRGLQLLFYSVGIGQISSEVPQNLSASRPQDRQFILSSKKLLLSDSGFYLCAWPLPTEAFFGQGTRLTVV.

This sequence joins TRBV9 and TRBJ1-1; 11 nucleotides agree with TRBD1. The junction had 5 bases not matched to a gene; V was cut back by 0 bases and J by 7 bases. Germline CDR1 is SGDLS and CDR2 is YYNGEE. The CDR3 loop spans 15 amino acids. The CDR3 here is CASSVGDRGINEAFF. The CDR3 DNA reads TGTGCCAGCAGCGTAGGGGACAGGGGGATCAATGAAGCTTTCTTT. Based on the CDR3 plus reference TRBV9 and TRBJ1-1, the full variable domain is DSGVTQTPKHLITATGQRVTLRCSPRSGDLSVYWYQQSLDQGLQFLIQYYNGEERAKGNILERFSAQQFPDLHSELNLSSLELGDSALYFCASSVGDRGINEAFFGQGTRLTVV.

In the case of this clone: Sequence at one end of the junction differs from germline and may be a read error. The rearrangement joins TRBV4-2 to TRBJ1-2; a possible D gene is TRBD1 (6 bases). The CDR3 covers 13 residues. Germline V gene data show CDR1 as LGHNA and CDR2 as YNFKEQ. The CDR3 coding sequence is TGTGCCAGCAGCAAAGAACAGGGCAGGGGCTACACCTTC. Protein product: CASSKEQGRGYTF.

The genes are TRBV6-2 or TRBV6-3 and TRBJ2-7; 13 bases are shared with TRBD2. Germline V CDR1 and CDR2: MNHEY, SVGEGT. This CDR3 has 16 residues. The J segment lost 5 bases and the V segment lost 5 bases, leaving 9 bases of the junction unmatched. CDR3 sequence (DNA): TGTGCCAGCAGTCGGGGACTAGCGGGGTTTGAGGACGAGCAGTACTTC. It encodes CASSRGLAGFEDEQYF.

The CDR3 region has the DNA TGTGCCAGCTCACCGAACTCAGGGGTCCGCGAGTATGGCTACACCTTC. This encodes CASSPNSGVREYGYTF. The V call is TRBV18, the J call TRBJ1-2; D might be TRBD1 (6 bases). The length of the CDR3 is 16 residues. From germline, CDR1 is KGHSH and CDR2 LQKENI. V was clipped by 3 bases and J by 5 bases, with 19 bases between them.

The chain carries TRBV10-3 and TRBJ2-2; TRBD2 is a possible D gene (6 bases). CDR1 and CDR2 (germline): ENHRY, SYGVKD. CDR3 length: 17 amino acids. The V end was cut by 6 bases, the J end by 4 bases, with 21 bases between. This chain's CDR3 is CAIRIHGGAQGTGELFF. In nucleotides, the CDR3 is TGTGCCATCAGGATTCACGGAGGGGCGCAGGGCACCGGGGAGCTGTTTTTT.

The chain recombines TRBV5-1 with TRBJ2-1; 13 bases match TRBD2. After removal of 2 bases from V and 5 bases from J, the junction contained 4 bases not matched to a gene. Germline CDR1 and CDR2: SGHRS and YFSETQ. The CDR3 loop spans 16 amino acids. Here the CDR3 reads CASSFRTSGGNNEQFF. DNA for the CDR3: TGCGCCAGCAGCTTCAGGACTAGCGGGGGTAACAATGAGCAGTTCTTC.

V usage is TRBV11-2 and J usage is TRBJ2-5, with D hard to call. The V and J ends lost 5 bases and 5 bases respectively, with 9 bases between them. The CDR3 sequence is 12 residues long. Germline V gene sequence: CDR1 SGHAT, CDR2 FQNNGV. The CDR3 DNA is TGTGCCAGCAGCAAAGTACGGGAGACCCAGTACTTC. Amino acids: CASSKVRETQYF.

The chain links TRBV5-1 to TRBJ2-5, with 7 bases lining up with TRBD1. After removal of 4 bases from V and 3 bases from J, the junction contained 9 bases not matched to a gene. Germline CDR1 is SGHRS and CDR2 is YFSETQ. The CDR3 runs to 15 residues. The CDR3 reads CASSTDRVGEETQYF. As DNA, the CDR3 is TGCGCCAGCAGCACCGACAGGGTAGGAGAAGAGACCCAGTACTTC.

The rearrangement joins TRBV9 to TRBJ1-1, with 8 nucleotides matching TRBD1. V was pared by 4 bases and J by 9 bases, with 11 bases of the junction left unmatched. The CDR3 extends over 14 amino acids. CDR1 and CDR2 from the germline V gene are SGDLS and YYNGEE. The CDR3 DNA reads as TGTGCCAGCAGCCCCCGGACAGGGAAGAGAAAAGCTTTCTTT. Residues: CASSPRTGKRKAFF.

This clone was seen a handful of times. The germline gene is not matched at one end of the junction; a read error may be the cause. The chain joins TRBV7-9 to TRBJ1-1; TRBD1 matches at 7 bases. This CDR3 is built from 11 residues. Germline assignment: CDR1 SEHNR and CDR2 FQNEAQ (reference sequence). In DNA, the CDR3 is TGTGCCAGCAGCTATGGACAGGCAAGCTACTTT. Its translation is CASSYGQASYF.

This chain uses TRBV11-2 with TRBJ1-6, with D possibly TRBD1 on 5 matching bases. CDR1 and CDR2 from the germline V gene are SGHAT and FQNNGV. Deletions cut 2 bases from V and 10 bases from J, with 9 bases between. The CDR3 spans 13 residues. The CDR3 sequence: CASSLQGGSPLHF. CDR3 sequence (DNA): TGTGCCAGCAGCTTACAGGGCGGATCACCCCTCCACTTT.

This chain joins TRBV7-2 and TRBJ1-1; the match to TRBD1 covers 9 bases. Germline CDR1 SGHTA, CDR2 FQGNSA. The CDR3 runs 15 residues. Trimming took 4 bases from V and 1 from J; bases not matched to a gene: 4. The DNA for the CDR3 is TGTGCCAGCAGCTGGTACAGGGGGCCGAACACTGAAGCTTTCTTT. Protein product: CASSWYRGPNTEAFF. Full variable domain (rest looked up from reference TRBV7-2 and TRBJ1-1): GAGVSQSPSNKVTEKGKDVELRCDPISGHTALYWYRQSLGQGLEFLIYFQGNSAPDKSGLPSDRFSAERTGGSVSTLTIQRTQQEDSAVYLCASSWYRGPNTEAFFGQGTRLTVV.

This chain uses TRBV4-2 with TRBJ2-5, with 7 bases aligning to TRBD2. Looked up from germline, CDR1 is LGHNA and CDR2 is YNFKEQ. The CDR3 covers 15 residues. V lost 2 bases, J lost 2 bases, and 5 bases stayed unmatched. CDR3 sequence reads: CASSQRGGGQETQYF. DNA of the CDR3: TGTGCCAGCAGCCAACGGGGCGGGGGACAAGAGACCCAGTACTTC.

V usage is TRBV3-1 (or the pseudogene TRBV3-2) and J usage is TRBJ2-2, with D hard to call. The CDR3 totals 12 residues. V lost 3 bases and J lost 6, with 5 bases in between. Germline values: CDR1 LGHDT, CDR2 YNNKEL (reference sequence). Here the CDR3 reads CASSHLPGELFF. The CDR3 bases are TGTGCCAGCAGCCATCTCCCCGGGGAGCTGTTTTTT.

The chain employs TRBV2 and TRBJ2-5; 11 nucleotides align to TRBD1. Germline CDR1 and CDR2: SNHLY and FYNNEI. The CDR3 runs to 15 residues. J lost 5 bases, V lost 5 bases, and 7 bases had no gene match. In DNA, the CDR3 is TGTGCCAGCAGTTCCGGACAGGGGGCAACGGAGACCCAGTACTTC. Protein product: CASSSGQGATETQYF.